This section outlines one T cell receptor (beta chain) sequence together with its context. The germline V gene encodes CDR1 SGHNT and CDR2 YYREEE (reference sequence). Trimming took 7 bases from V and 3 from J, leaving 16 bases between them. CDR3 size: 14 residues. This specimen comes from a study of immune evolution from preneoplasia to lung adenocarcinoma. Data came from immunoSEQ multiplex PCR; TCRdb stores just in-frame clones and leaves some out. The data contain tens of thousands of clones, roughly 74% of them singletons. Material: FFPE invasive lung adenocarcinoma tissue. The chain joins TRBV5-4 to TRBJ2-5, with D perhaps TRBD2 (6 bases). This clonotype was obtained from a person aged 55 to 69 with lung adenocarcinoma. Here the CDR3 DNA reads TGTGCCAGCTCGACTGGGGGGTTGGAAGAGACCCAGTACTTC. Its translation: CASSTGGLEETQYF. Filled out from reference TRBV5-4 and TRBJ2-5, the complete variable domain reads ETGVTQSPTHLIKTRGQQVTLRCSSQSGHNTVSWYQQALGQGPQFIFQYYREEENGRGNFPPRFSGLQFPNYSSELNVNALELDDSALYLCASSTGGLEETQYFGPGTRLLVL.